Listed here is a single T cell receptor beta chain. This clonotype was counted many times. Its antigen has not been determined. Per-base quality was not reported, and no clone a single base away is much larger than it. The data belong to a study of blood T cells in healthy people across ages (dated by TCRdb to between 2015 and 2016). Notes on the research overall: In model experiments, template switching captured about one uniquely barcoded TCR beta cDNA molecule for every two T cells. The study measured age-related changes in TCR beta repertoire diversity using deep sequencing normalized with unique cDNA molecular identifiers. Donors were grouped into four age groups: young (average roughly 15 years), middle-aged (less than 40), aged (about 60) and long-lived (about 89). Donors of different ages were randomly distributed across sequencing lanes to avoid experimental bias. Using the same blood draw, the study looked at two additional independent replicas of 1 million unique cDNA reads for two donors, one aged 18 to 30 and the other aged 80 or older. Results the study describes overall, beyond this receptor: Estimates of total diversity based on one million sequenced T cells were regarded as lower bounds and as underestimates. Conclusive comparison of naive and antigen-experienced compartments was prevented by the profiling of bulk unsorted PBMCs. The percentage of naive T cells measured by flow cytometry correlated strongly with observed TCR beta diversity. Because the CMV infection status of the donors was unknown, age-related changes in expanded clonotypes may potentially have been confounded. As age increased, observed TCR beta diversity per million T cells dropped in a roughly linear way, and a significant reduction was already evident by age 40. Compared with the aged group, more naive CD4+ T cells, fewer expanded clones and increased TCR diversity were shown by the long-lived group, suggesting age selection.

From V the trimming removes 0 bases and from J it removes 5 bases, while the gene matches leave 13 bases of the junction unaccounted for. The CDR3 sequence holds 18 residues, the cysteine and phenylalanine included. Kept here is only the CDR3 DNA, which spans 54 bases and is read in frame from base 1. Per the germline V gene, LGHNA is the CDR1 and YNFKEQ is the CDR2. Donors were approximately 42 systemically healthy Caucasian individuals from Russia aged roughly 6 to 90 years. Ten milliliters of peripheral blood were drawn from each donor into EDTA-treated Vacutainer tubes. PBMCs were isolated by Ficoll-Paque density-gradient centrifugation, with at least 7 million obtained per sample. Total RNA, at least 6 micrograms per sample, was extracted from PBMCs with Trizol reagent. For every donor, an aliquot of PBMCs went through flow cytometry to measure the percentages of naive CD45RAhigh/CD27high T cells.

The protocol used for the library was 5' RACE. Sequencing instrument: Illumina HiSeq 2500. A second roughly 6 to 12 cycle PCR used a sample-barcoded 5' primer and a J-beta primer mix. A template-switch 5' adaptor carrying 12 random nucleotides introduced a unique molecular identifier onto each TCR beta cDNA molecule. Each sample yielded at least 2.5 million CDR3-containing paired-end reads. First-strand cDNA synthesis was performed from all RNA using the Mint cDNA synthesis kit, with priming by a TRBC-specific oligonucleotide. After uracil-DNA glycosylase treatment, a first 18-cycle PCR used universal primers M1SS and BC2_uni_R on all cDNA. The study's processing was this. For normalization, 1 million high-quality reads were randomly selected from each sample, with every read carrying a distinct molecular identifier. Reads sharing molecular identifiers were discarded rather than binned into consensus sequences. MiTCR, set to a Q25 quality threshold and the strictest error-elimination algorithm, was used for CDR3 identification, clonotype clustering and error correction. A nonparametric unseen species model using Euler transformation provided a lower-bound estimate of total TCR beta diversity. The public reads were reanalyzed by TCRdb: fastp trimming at Q25, MiXCR alignment, in-frame beta chains only. One record per CDR3 amino acid sequence lists the most common genes and DNA. None of the V and J calls come from the authors' own analysis; TCRdb made them. This sample gives approximately 290,000 distinct CDR3 sequences in total; 25% to 30% of them show up just once. 29% of the sample is taken by the ten largest.

The sequence links TRBV4-2 to TRBJ1-2; 9 middle bases align to TRBD1. This TCR was recovered from a woman in her 70s in good health. The sequencing sample was made of blood. The CDR3 protein is CASSQDDPRTGDNYGYTF. The base sequence is TGTGCCAGCAGCCAAGATGATCCTCGGACAGGGGATAATTATGGCTACACCTTC.